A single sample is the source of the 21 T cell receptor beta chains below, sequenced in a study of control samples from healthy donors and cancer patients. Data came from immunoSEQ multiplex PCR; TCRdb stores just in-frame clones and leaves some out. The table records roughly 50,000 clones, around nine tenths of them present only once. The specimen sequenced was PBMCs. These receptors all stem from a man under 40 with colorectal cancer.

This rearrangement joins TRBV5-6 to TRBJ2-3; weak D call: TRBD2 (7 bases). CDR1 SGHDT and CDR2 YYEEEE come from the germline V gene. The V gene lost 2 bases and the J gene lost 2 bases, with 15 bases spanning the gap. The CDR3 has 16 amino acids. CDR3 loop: CASSFNGGGATDTQYF. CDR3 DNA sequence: TGTGCCAGCAGCTTTAATGGAGGGGGGGCCACAGATACGCAGTATTTT.

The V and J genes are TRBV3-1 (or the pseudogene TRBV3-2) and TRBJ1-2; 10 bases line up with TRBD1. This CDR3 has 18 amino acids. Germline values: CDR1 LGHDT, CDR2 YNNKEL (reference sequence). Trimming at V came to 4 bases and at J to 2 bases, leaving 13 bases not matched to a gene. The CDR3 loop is CASSLNPPGQGLNYGYTF. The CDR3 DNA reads TGTGCCAGCAGCCTAAACCCTCCGGGACAGGGGCTCAACTATGGCTACACCTTC.

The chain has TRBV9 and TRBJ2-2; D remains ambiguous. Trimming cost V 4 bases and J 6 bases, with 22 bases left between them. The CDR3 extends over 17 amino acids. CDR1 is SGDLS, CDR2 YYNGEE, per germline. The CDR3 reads CASSPRGSWNSPGELFF. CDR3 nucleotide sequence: TGTGCCAGCAGCCCACGAGGTAGTTGGAATTCGCCCGGGGAGCTGTTTTTT.

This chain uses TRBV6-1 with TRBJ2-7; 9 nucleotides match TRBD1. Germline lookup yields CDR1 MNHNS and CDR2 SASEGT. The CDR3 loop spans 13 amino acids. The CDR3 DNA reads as TGTGCCAGCAGTGAAGCTCAGGACAGGGGACGAATCGTC. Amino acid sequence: CASSEAQDRGRIV.

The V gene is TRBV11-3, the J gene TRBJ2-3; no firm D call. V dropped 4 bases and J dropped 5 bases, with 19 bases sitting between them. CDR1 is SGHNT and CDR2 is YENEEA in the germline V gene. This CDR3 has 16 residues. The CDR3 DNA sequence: TGTGCCAGCAGCTCAAGTCAAGGGATGGGCGTAGATACGCAGTATTTT. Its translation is CASSSSQGMGVDTQYF.

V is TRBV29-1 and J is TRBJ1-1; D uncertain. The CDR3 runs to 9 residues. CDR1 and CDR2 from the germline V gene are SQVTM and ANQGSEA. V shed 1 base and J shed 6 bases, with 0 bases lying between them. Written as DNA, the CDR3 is TGCAGCGTTGAAGCTGAAGCTTTCTTT. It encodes CSVEAEAFF.

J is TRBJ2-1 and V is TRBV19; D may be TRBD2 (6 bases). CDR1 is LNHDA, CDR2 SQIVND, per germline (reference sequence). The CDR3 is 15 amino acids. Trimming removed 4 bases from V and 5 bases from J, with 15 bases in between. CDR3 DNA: TGTGCCAGTAGTAGCGGGGAAGGTAGGAACAATGAGCAGTTCTTC. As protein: CASSSGEGRNNEQFF.

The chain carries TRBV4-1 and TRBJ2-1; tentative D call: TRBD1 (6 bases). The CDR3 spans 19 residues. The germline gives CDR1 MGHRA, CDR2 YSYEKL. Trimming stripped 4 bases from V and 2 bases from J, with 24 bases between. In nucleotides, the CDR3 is TGCGCCAGCAGCCCCATCTTGGGGACCCAGGGGAGAGCCTACAATGAGCAGTTCTTC. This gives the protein CASSPILGTQGRAYNEQFF.

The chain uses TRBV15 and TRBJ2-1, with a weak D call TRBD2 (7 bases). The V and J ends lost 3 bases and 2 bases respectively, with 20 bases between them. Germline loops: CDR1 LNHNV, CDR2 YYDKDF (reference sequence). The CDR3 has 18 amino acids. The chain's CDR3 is CATSSPSGGGAPYNEQFF. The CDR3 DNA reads TGTGCCACCAGCAGCCCTAGCGGAGGGGGAGCCCCCTACAATGAGCAGTTCTTC.

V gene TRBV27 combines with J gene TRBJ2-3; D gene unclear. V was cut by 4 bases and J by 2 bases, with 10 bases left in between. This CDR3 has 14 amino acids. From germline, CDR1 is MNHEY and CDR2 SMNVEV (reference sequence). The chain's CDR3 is CASSSTLYTDTQYF. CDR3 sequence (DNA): TGTGCCAGCAGTTCGACTCTCTACACAGATACGCAGTATTTT.

CDR3 amino acids: CASSLVLGMTGELFF. CDR3 in DNA: TGTGCCAGCAGCTTGGTTCTGGGGATGACCGGGGAGCTGTTTTTT. The chain carries TRBV5-5 and TRBJ2-2; D gene ambiguous. The CDR3 extends over 15 amino acids. Germline loops: CDR1 SGHKS, CDR2 YYEKEE (reference sequence). V was pared by 0 bases and J by 5 bases, with 11 bases between.

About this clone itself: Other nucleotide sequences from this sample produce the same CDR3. The DNA for the CDR3 is TGTGCCAGCTCACCTTCGGGTCGAGGCACTGAAGCTTTCTTT. Translating gives CASSPSGRGTEAFF. This chain uses TRBV18 with TRBJ1-1, with no clear D. Trimming pared 3 bases from V and 4 bases from J, leaving 12 bases between. The CDR3 runs 14 residues. CDR1 is KGHSH, CDR2 LQKENI, per germline.

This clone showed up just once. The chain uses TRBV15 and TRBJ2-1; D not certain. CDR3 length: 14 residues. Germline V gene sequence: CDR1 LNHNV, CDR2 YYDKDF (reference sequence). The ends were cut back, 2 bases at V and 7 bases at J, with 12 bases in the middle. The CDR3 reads CATSRSAYPNEQFF. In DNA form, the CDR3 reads TGTGCCACCAGCAGATCAGCCTACCCTAATGAGCAGTTCTTC.

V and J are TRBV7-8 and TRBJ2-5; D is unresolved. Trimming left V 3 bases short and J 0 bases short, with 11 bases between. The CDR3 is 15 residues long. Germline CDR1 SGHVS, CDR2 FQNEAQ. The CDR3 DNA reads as TGTGCCAGCAGCTTTTTAGAGTGGTACCAAGAGACCCAGTACTTC. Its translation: CASSFLEWYQETQYF.

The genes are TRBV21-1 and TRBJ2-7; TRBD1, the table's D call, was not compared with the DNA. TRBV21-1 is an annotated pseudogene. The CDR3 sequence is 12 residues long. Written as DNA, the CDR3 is TGTGCCAGCCGACAGGTCACCTACGAGCAGTACGTC. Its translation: CASRQVTYEQYV.

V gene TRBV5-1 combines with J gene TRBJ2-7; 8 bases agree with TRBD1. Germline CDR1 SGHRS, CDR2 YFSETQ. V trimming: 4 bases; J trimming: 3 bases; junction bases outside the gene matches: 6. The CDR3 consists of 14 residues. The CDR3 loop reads CASSDGQGGYEQYF. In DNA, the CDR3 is TGCGCCAGCAGCGATGGACAGGGAGGCTACGAGCAGTACTTC.

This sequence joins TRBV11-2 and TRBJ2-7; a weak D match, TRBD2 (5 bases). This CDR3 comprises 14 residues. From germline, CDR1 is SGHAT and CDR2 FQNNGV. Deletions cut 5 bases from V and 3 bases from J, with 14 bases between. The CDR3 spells CASSHAGIIYEQYF. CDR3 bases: TGTGCCAGCAGCCATGCCGGGATCATCTACGAGCAGTACTTC.

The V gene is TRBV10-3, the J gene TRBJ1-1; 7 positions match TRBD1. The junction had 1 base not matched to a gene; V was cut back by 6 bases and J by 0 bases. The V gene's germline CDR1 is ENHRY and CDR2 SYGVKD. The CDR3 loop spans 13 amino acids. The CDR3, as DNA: TGTGCCATCAGGGGACAGTTGAACACTGAAGCTTTCTTT. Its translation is CAIRGQLNTEAFF.

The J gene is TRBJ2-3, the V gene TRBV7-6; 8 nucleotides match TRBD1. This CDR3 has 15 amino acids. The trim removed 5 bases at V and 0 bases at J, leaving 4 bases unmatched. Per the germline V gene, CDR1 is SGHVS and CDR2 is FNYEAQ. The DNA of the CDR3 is TGTGCCAGCAGCCCCGACAGGGGCAGCACAGATACGCAGTATTTT. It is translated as CASSPDRGSTDTQYF.

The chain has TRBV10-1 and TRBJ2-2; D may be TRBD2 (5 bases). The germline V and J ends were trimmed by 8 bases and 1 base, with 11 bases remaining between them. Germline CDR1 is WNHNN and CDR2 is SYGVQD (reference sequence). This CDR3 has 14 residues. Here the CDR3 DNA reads TGCGCCAGCCGGGGAACAGAGAACACCGGGGAGCTGTTTTTT. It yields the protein CASRGTENTGELFF.

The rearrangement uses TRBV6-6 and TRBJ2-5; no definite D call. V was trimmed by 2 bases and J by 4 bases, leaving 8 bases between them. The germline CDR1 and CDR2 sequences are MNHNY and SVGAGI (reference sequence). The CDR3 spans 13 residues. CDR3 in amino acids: CASSYPGLETQYF. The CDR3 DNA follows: TGTGCCAGCAGTTACCCTGGATTAGAGACCCAGTACTTC.